Given below is one TCR beta chain in context. The antigen is not known. The V end was cut by 0 bases, the J end by 6 bases, with 14 bases between. From germline, CDR1 is SGHVS and CDR2 FQNEAQ. This CDR3 spans 15 amino acids. The entry originates in a study of T cell responses to AZD1222 COVID-19 vaccine. Notes on the study in general: Among the donors, most were white British and more were female, and clonal diversity was possibly underestimated. The CD4 TCRs associated with vaccination extended across spike and predominated at 160-218 and 743-854.

Here immunoSEQ multiplex PCR was the method, and the copy in TCRdb shows in-frame clones only, minus some. The profile shows around 84,000 clones, around 88% of them singletons. This chain joins TRBV7-8 and TRBJ1-2, with D unclear. This specimen was peripheral blood, taken on day 0 of MenACWY control vaccination. The TCR comes from an adult in good health. CDR3 bases: TGTGCCAGCAGCTTAGCCCCTTCTCGGAGGGATGGCTACACCTTC. This codes for CASSLAPSRRDGYTF.